The 20 T cell receptor beta chains below come from one sample, sequenced in a study of cytomegalovirus exposure and HLA in healthy donors. Amplification used 60 Vbeta primers and 13 Jbeta primers. Repertoires were generated with immunoSEQ multiplex PCR, while TCRdb's copy carries only in-frame clones and drops some. The sample lists 95,000 to 110,000 clones; 81% were seen once. The source material was PBMCs. These TCRs come from a man younger than 45 in good health and CMV-seronegative.

This rearrangement joins TRBV4-1 to TRBJ1-1; D ambiguous. V was shortened by 0 bases and J by 1 base, with 9 bases between the two germline ends. CDR1 and CDR2 (germline): MGHRA, YSYEKL. The CDR3 extends over 15 amino acids. CDR3 nucleotides: TGCGCCAGCAGCCAAGATCAGCCGGGGAACACTGAAGCTTTCTTT. Amino acids: CASSQDQPGNTEAFF.

The rearrangement links TRBV7-6 to TRBJ1-4; 9 positions agree with TRBD1. CDR1 SGHVS and CDR2 FNYEAQ come from the germline V gene. This CDR3 has 17 residues. With 2 bases clipped from V and 8 bases from J, the junction kept 12 bases outside the gene matches. CDR3 amino acids: CASSLPISDRGKEKLFF. The CDR3 bases are TGTGCCAGCAGCTTACCCATCTCGGACAGGGGAAAGGAAAAACTGTTTTTT.

The chain carries TRBV5-1 and TRBJ2-7, with 8 bases lining up with TRBD2. The J segment lost 0 bases and the V segment lost 4 bases, leaving 6 bases of the junction unmatched. This CDR3 contains 15 residues. CDR1 SGHRS and CDR2 YFSETQ come from the germline V gene. CDR3 coding DNA: TGCGCCAGCAGCCAAACTAGCGGTAGCTCCTACGAGCAGTACTTC. Translation gives CASSQTSGSSYEQYF.

The chain joins TRBV2 to TRBJ2-7; D is ambiguous. There are 11 residues in the CDR3. Trimming removed 6 bases from V and 4 bases from J, with 7 bases in between. From germline, CDR1 is SNHLY and CDR2 FYNNEI. For the CDR3, the DNA is TGTGCCAGCAGGCCTAGTTACGAGCAGTACTTC. It encodes CASRPSYEQYF.

The chain combines TRBV13 with TRBJ2-3; maybe TRBD2 (6 bases). The CDR3 spans 15 residues. Looked up from germline, CDR1 is PRHDT and CDR2 is FYEKMQ (reference sequence). Trimming cost V 6 bases and J 1 base, with 14 bases left between them. As DNA, the CDR3 is TGTGCCAGCAGGACTTCGGGAGTGGGCACAGATACGCAGTATTTT. It yields the protein CASRTSGVGTDTQYF.

The chain carries TRBV5-1 and TRBJ1-2, with D possibly being TRBD1 (6 bases). V lost 6 bases to trimming and J lost 4 bases, with 16 bases between them. Germline loops: CDR1 SGHRS, CDR2 YFSETQ. This CDR3 spans 14 amino acids. CDR3 coding DNA: TGCGCCAGCACCCCAGGGGACGGCCCCTATGGCTACACCTTC. It yields the protein CASTPGDGPYGYTF.

This clone was observed once. Other nucleotide sequences from this sample produce the same CDR3. The genes are TRBV6-4 and TRBJ2-2; 8 positions agree with TRBD2. Looked up from germline, CDR1 is MRHNA and CDR2 is SNTAGT. The CDR3 has 16 residues. V lost 4 bases to trimming and J lost 5 bases; unmatched junction nucleotides: 9. In DNA form, the CDR3 reads TGTGCCAGCAGTGTAACTAGCGGAGATGGGACCGGGGAGCTGTTTTTT. Translating gives CASSVTSGDGTGELFF.

The CDR3 bases are TGTGCCAGCAGCCCAGGGACTAGCGGGAGCTATTCTCCTCTCGAGCAGTACTTC. This codes for CASSPGTSGSYSPLEQYF. V is TRBV11-2 and J is TRBJ2-7; 14 bases fit TRBD2. Germline loops: CDR1 SGHAT, CDR2 FQNNGV. The CDR3 sequence is 18 residues long. V was pared by 5 bases and J by 6 bases, with 15 bases of the junction left unmatched.

The gene calls are TRBV28 and TRBJ1-1; 11 bases line up with TRBD1. The CDR3 runs 12 residues. With V trimmed by 3 bases and J by 11 bases, 2 bases remained unmatched. Per germline, CDR1 MDHEN and CDR2 SYDVKM. The DNA for the CDR3 is TGTGCCAGCAGTTTCGGACAGGGGGCTGCTTTCTTT. Protein: CASSFGQGAAFF. Drawing the rest from reference TRBV28 and TRBJ1-1, the complete variable domain is DVKVTQSSRYLVKRTGEKVFLECVQDMDHENMFWYRQDPGLGLRLIYFSYDVKMKEKGDIPEGYSVSREKKERFSLILESASTNQTSMYLCASSFGQGAAFFGQGTRLTVV.

The V gene is TRBV9, the J gene TRBJ2-3, with D possibly being TRBD2 (5 bases). This CDR3 has 14 amino acids. Trimming left V 6 bases short and J 5 bases short, with 16 bases between. Germline CDR1 SGDLS, CDR2 YYNGEE. Here the CDR3 reads CASNPDGVVDTQYF. Written as DNA, the CDR3 is TGTGCCAGCAATCCGGACGGGGTCGTAGATACGCAGTATTTT. The entire variable domain, with the rest obtained from reference TRBV9 and TRBJ2-3, is as follows: DSGVTQTPKHLITATGQRVTLRCSPRSGDLSVYWYQQSLDQGLQFLIQYYNGEERAKGNILERFSAQQFPDLHSELNLSSLELGDSALYFCASNPDGVVDTQYFGPGTRLTVL.

This chain uses TRBV30 with TRBJ1-4, with 10 bases matching TRBD1. The CDR3 consists of 14 residues. CDR1 GTSNPN and CDR2 SVGIG come from the germline V gene (reference sequence). The J segment lost 6 bases and the V segment lost 3 bases, leaving 4 bases of the junction unmatched. In DNA, the CDR3 is TGTGCCTGGAGACTCGGGACAGGGGATGAAAAACTGTTTTTT. This translates into CAWRLGTGDEKLFF.

The V gene is TRBV29-1, the J gene TRBJ2-2, with D perhaps TRBD2 (5 bases). Trimming removed 6 bases from V and 3 bases from J, with 5 bases in between. The CDR3 contains 11 residues. Germline lookup yields CDR1 SQVTM and CDR2 ANQGSEA. In nucleotides, the CDR3 is TGCAGCGTGAGGGACACCGGGGAGCTGTTTTTT. This sequence encodes CSVRDTGELFF.

This clone appeared once. At one end, the junction sequence differs from germline, possibly due to a read error. The sample carries other DNA sequences with the same CDR3. V usage is TRBV7-7 and J usage is TRBJ2-5, with 14 nucleotides matching TRBD2. The CDR3 is made up of 14 amino acids. CDR1 is SSHAT, CDR2 FNYEAQ, per germline (reference sequence). The CDR3 sequence: CASSPGLAGEAQYF. The CDR3 nucleotides read TGTGCTAGCAGCCCGGGACTAGCGGGAGAGGCCCAGTACTTC.

DNA of the CDR3: TGTGCCAGCGTCTTGGCGACAGGGCCCTATGGCTACACCTTC. Protein: CASVLATGPYGYTF. The chain uses TRBV2 and TRBJ1-2, with 7 positions matching TRBD1. Germline assignment: CDR1 SNHLY and CDR2 FYNNEI. There are 14 residues in the CDR3. V shed 8 bases and J 4 bases; nucleotides not matched to a gene: 10.

A remark on this clone: Other DNA sequences in the same sample also yield this CDR3. The chain couples TRBV15 to TRBJ2-5; 10 bases line up with TRBD1. This CDR3 comprises 14 residues. Germline CDR1 and CDR2: LNHNV and YYDKDF (reference sequence). The ends lost 5 bases at V and 4 bases at J; junction bases unmatched: 4. CDR3 residues: CATSRDRGGETQYF. CDR3 nucleotide sequence: TGTGCCACCAGCCGGGACAGGGGAGGAGAGACCCAGTACTTC.

This clone was counted between two and nine times. The chain is built from TRBV5-4 and TRBJ1-2; 9 bases line up with TRBD1. The CDR3 loop spans 14 amino acids. The germline gives CDR1 SGHNT, CDR2 YYREEE (reference sequence). The J segment lost 6 bases and the V segment lost 3 bases, leaving 6 bases of the junction unmatched. The CDR3 sequence is CASSWGTGFDGYTF. CDR3 nucleotides: TGTGCCAGCAGCTGGGGGACAGGGTTTGATGGCTACACCTTC.

The genes are TRBV4-1 and TRBJ2-1, with D unresolved. The CDR3 is made up of 11 amino acids. Trimming removed 11 bases at V and 9 bases at J, with 14 bases between. CDR1 and CDR2 (germline): MGHRA, YSYEKL. The CDR3 reads CAVGQPREQFF. CDR3 coding DNA: TGCGCCGTCGGTCAACCGCGTGAGCAGTTCTTC.

This clone was observed once. The V call is TRBV30, the J call TRBJ2-5, with D perhaps TRBD1 (6 bases). This CDR3 is 13 amino acids long. CDR1 and CDR2 from the germline V gene are GTSNPN and SVGIG (reference sequence). Between the trimmed V and J ends, which lost 4 bases and 1 base, there was a span of 10 bases. The CDR3: CAWTRDTQETQYF. The CDR3 DNA is TGTGCCTGGACCCGGGACACCCAAGAGACCCAGTACTTC.

The J gene is TRBJ2-2, the V gene TRBV7-9, with D hard to call. V gave up 5 bases and J gave up 2 bases, with 12 bases separating them. Germline V gene sequence: CDR1 SEHNR, CDR2 FQNEAQ (reference sequence). The CDR3 length is 15 residues. The CDR3 here is CASSPEVENTGELFF. CDR3 sequence (DNA): TGTGCCAGCAGCCCCGAGGTCGAAAACACCGGGGAGCTGTTTTTT.

The chain couples TRBV18 to TRBJ1-1, with TRBD1 matching 7 bases. The CDR3 is 17 amino acids. After removal of 2 bases from V and 1 base from J, the junction contained 10 bases not matched to a gene. Germline-derived CDR1 and CDR2 are KGHSH and LQKENI. The CDR3 sequence: CASSPNSYQGGNTEAFF. The DNA for the CDR3 is TGTGCCAGCTCACCAAATTCCTACCAGGGGGGGAACACTGAAGCTTTCTTT. Combining the CDR3 with reference TRBV18 and TRBJ1-1 gives the whole variable domain NAGVMQNPRHLVRRRGQEARLRCSPMKGHSHVYWYRQLPEEGLKFMVYLQKENIIDESGMPKERFSAEFPKEGPSILRIQQVVRGDSAAYFCASSPNSYQGGNTEAFFGQGTRLTVV.